The present T cell receptor beta chain was sequenced within a study of shared clonotypes between healthy human individuals. Study-level results: Apart from blood, nothing was sampled; tissue repertoires likely differ. Across a few donors, naive CD4 shared around 5.1%, naive CD8 approximately 3.5%, memory CD4 roughly 2.5%, memory CD8 0.4%. Generation probability values for non-shared clonotypes were lower than those for clonotypes shared by all four donors.

As regards this clone: Antigen: not known.

Trimming shortened V by 7 bases and J by 0 bases, and 13 bases separated the two germline ends. Germline CDR1 reads MNHEY; CDR2 reads SVGAGI. The CDR3 extends over 14 amino acids. Sequencing was performed with immunoSEQ multiplex PCR; in TCRdb, only in-frame clones are kept and a portion is missing. The table has more than 900,000 clones, 78% seen once. What was sequenced was memory CD4+ T cells from PBMCs. Indicated subset: CD45RA-negative fraction. This sequence joins TRBV6-5 and TRBJ2-7; the D gene is possibly TRBD2 (5 bases). The TCR comes from a man younger than 35 in good health. Some clones in this sample may be carry-over from other donors' samples. The CDR3 DNA reads as TGTGCCAGCACAAGAGGGAGTTCCTCCTACGAGCAGTACTTC. This encodes CASTRGSSSYEQYF.